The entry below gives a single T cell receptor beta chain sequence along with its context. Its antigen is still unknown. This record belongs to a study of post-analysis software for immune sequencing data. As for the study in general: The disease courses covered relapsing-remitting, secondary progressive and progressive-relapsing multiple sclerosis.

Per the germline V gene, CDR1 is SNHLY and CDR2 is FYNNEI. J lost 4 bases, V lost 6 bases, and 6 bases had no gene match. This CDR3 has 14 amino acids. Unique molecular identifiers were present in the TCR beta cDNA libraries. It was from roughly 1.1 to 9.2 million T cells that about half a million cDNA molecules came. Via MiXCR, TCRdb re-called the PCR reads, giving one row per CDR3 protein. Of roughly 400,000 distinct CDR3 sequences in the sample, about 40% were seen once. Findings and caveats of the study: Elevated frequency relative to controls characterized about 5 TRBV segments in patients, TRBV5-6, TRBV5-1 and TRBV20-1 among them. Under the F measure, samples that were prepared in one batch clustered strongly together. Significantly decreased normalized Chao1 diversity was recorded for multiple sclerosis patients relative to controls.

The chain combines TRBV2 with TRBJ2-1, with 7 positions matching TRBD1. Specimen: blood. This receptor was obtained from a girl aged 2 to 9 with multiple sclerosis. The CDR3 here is CASRAHRGYNEQFF. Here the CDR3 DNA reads TGTGCCAGCAGGGCTCACAGGGGTTACAATGAGCAGTTCTTC. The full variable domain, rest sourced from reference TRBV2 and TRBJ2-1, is EPEVTQTPSHQVTQMGQEVILRCVPISNHLYFYWYRQILGQKVEFLVSFYNNEISEKSEIFDDQFSVERPDGSNFTLKIRSTKLEDSAMYFCASRAHRGYNEQFFGPGTRLTVL.